A selection of T cell receptor beta chains follows, all from one sample in a study of blood T cell repertoires in COVID-19. Produced via immunoSEQ multiplex PCR; TCRdb's table is partial and in-frame only. The sample yields roughly 80,000 clones, 84% seen once. The specimen sequenced was peripheral blood. Receptor source: a middle-aged man with acute or convalescent COVID-19. The CDR3 runs from the conserved cysteine through the conserved F or W. A D gene is named only where the DNA matches it firmly. Clone sizes are given selectively: once, few, many, or a class where the clone is expanded.

clone size	V gene	J gene	D gene	CDR3 protein	CDR3 DNA
-	TRBV29-1	TRBJ2-5	TRBD2	CSASGLAGIGETQYF	TGCAGCGCATCTGGGCTAGCGGGAATAGGAGAGACCCAGTACTTC
-	TRBV2	TRBJ2-1	-	CASRLARRGGRGNEQFF	TGTGCCAGCCGATTGGCCCGACGCGGGGGCCGTGGGAATGAGCAGTTCTTC
-	TRBV2	TRBJ1-2	TRBD1	CASSEQGQGYGYTF	TGTGCCAGCAGTGAACAGGGACAGGGGTACGGCTACACCTTC
-	TRBV6-5	TRBJ2-5	-	CASSKTQGFQETQYF	TGTGCCAGCAGTAAAACCCAGGGGTTCCAAGAGACCCAGTACTTC
-	TRBV12-3/TRBV12-4	TRBJ2-7	-	CASSLGAVNEQYF	TGTGCCAGCAGTTTAGGGGCTGTGAACGAGCAGTACTTC
-	TRBV2	TRBJ1-4	TRBD1	CATKGQSTNEKLFF	TGTGCCACCAAGGGACAGTCCACTAATGAAAAACTGTTTTTT
-	TRBV30	TRBJ1-3	-	CAWSVGQLFSGNTIYF	TGTGCCTGGAGTGTGGGGCAGCTCTTCTCTGGAAACACCATATATTTT
-	TRBV24-1	TRBJ2-1	TRBD2	CATSARTSGSYNEQFF	TGTGCCACCAGTGCCCGAACTAGCGGGAGCTACAATGAGCAGTTCTTC
-	TRBV6-1	TRBJ2-3	-	CASSEGTRLGTDTQYF	TGTGCCAGCAGTGAGGGGACAAGGCTCGGCACAGATACGCAGTATTTT
-	TRBV3-1/TRBV3-2	TRBJ2-7	TRBD1	CASSQQQGAFYEQYF	TGTGCCAGCAGCCAACAACAGGGGGCTTTCTACGAGCAGTACTTC
few	TRBV12-3/TRBV12-4	TRBJ2-2	-	CASSRTGSGELFF	TGTGCCAGCAGCCGGACGGGATCCGGGGAGCTGTTTTTT
-	TRBV6-5	TRBJ2-7	-	CASSYPGGVEQYF	TGTGCCAGCAGTTACCCCGGAGGAGTCGAGCAGTACTTC
once	TRBV5-8	TRBJ1-6	TRBD1	CASSPRTGLNSPLHF	TGTGCCAGCAGCCCTAGGACAGGCCTTAATTCACCCCTCCACTTT
many	TRBV5-6	TRBJ1-6	TRBD1	CASSQNRGRAMRSPLHF	TGTGCCAGCAGCCAAAACAGGGGGCGGGCTATGCGTTCACCCCTCCACTTT
-	TRBV4-1	TRBJ2-3	-	CASSPTLYSTDTQYF	TGCGCCAGCAGTCCGACACTCTACAGCACAGATACGCAGTATTTT
-	TRBV25-1	TRBJ2-1	-	CASSKQGISYNEQFF	TGTGCCAGCAGTAAACAGGGAATATCCTACAATGAGCAGTTCTTC
-	TRBV6-5	TRBJ1-2	-	CASSYSGTGGYTF	TGTGCCAGCAGTTACTCGGGCACAGGCGGCTACACCTTC
-	TRBV28	TRBJ1-2	-	CASSFSSWTEATPAGYTF	TGTGCCAGCAGTTTTAGTTCGTGGACAGAAGCCACCCCTGCGGGCTACACCTTC
-	TRBV24-1	TRBJ1-2	TRBD1	CATSETGQGRNGYTF	TGTGCCACCAGTGAGACGGGACAGGGAAGAAATGGCTACACCTTC
-	TRBV29-1	TRBJ2-3	-	CSAHFGAITDTQYF	TGCAGCGCCCATTTCGGAGCGATCACAGATACGCAGTATTTT
-	TRBV9	TRBJ2-1	TRBD2	CASSLTPGLGGYNEQFF	TGTGCCAGCAGCCTCACCCCGGGACTAGGAGGCTACAATGAGCAGTTCTTC
-	TRBV7-9	TRBJ1-1	-	CASSPPAGAEAFF	TGTGCCAGCAGCCCCCCAGCAGGGGCTGAAGCTTTCTTT
-	TRBV28	TRBJ1-4	-	CASSPITATNEKLFF	TGTGCCAGCAGTCCGATAACAGCAACTAATGAAAAACTGTTTTTT
once	TRBV19	TRBJ2-7	-	CASSPGYEQYF	TGTGCCAGTAGTCCAGGGTACGAGCAGTACTTC
once	TRBV2	TRBJ1-4	TRBD1	CASSPPGQGNEKLFF	TGTGCCAGCAGTCCACCGGGACAGGGGAATGAAAAACTGTTTTTT
-	TRBV29-1	TRBJ2-1	-	CSVEGLTGNEQFF	TGCAGCGTTGAAGGTTTGACGGGCAATGAGCAGTTCTTC
-	TRBV4-3	TRBJ2-3	-	CASSQDLSTTNTDTQYF	TGCGCCAGCAGCCAAGATCTTAGCACAACTAACACAGATACGCAGTATTTT
-	TRBV28	TRBJ1-5	-	CASSFVDDQPQHF	TGTGCCAGCAGTTTTGTAGATGATCAGCCCCAGCATTTT
few	TRBV6-6	TRBJ1-3	TRBD1	CASSQMTGASGNTIYF	TGTGCCAGCAGCCAGATGACAGGGGCTTCTGGAAACACCATATATTTT
-	TRBV5-4	TRBJ2-5	TRBD2	CASSPGALASGGALYF	TGTGCCAGCAGCCCAGGGGCGTTAGCTAGCGGGGGGGCCTTGTACTTC
-	TRBV28	TRBJ1-5	-	CASTAGVLDQPQHF	TGTGCCAGCACTGCAGGGGTCTTAGATCAGCCCCAGCATTTT
-	TRBV4-3	TRBJ2-3	-	CASSLRGFTDTQYF	TGCGCCAGCAGCCTTCGGGGTTTCACAGATACGCAGTATTTT
-	TRBV10-1	TRBJ1-3	-	CASSEPPFSSGNTIYF	TGCGCCAGCAGTGAGCCCCCTTTTAGCTCTGGAAACACCATATATTTT
once	TRBV19	TRBJ1-5	-	CASKDRANQPQHF	TGTGCCAGTAAAGATCGAGCAAATCAGCCCCAGCATTTT
-	TRBV5-4	TRBJ2-5	-	CASSLGVGASQETQYF	TGTGCCAGCAGCCTGGGGGTGGGGGCCAGCCAAGAGACCCAGTACTTC
-	TRBV4-2	TRBJ1-3	-	CASSQDGNSGNTIYF	TGTGCCAGCAGCCAAGACGGTAACTCTGGAAACACCATATATTTT
-	TRBV4-1	TRBJ1-5	TRBD1	CASSRGTGGSQPQHF	TGCGCCAGCAGCCGAGGGACAGGGGGCAGTCAGCCCCAGCATTTT
-	TRBV6-5	TRBJ2-3	-	CASARAGPSTDTQYF	TGTGCCAGCGCTCGAGCGGGCCCTAGCACAGATACGCAGTATTTT
-	TRBV7-2	TRBJ2-1	TRBD2	CASSNLAGHYNEQFF	TGTGCCAGCAGCAATCTAGCGGGGCATTACAATGAGCAGTTCTTC
-	TRBV5-8	TRBJ2-1	-	CASSLTSSYNEQFF	TGTGCCAGCAGCTTAACGAGCTCCTACAATGAGCAGTTCTTC
-	TRBV7-8	TRBJ2-4	TRBD1	CASSLTGGNIQYF	TGTGCCAGCAGCTTAACAGGGGGAAACATTCAGTACTTC
-	TRBV3-1/TRBV3-2	TRBJ2-3	TRBD2	CASSQEAGDSTDTQYF	TGTGCCAGCAGCCAAGAAGCGGGGGATAGCACAGATACGCAGTATTTT
-	TRBV13	TRBJ2-1	-	CASSPGSSYNEQFF	TGTGCCAGCAGCCCGGGTAGCTCCTACAATGAGCAGTTCTTC
-	TRBV6-5	TRBJ1-2	-	CASSQGFGYGYTF	TGTGCCAGCAGTCAGGGGTTCGGCTATGGCTACACCTTC
-	TRBV19	TRBJ2-3	-	CASISLGGDTQYF	TGTGCCAGTATCTCCCTAGGAGGAGATACGCAGTATTTT
-	TRBV11-2	TRBJ2-1	-	CASSLNPKGLLSSYNEQFF	TGTGCCAGCAGCTTAAACCCCAAAGGACTCCTAAGCTCCTACAATGAGCAGTTCTTC